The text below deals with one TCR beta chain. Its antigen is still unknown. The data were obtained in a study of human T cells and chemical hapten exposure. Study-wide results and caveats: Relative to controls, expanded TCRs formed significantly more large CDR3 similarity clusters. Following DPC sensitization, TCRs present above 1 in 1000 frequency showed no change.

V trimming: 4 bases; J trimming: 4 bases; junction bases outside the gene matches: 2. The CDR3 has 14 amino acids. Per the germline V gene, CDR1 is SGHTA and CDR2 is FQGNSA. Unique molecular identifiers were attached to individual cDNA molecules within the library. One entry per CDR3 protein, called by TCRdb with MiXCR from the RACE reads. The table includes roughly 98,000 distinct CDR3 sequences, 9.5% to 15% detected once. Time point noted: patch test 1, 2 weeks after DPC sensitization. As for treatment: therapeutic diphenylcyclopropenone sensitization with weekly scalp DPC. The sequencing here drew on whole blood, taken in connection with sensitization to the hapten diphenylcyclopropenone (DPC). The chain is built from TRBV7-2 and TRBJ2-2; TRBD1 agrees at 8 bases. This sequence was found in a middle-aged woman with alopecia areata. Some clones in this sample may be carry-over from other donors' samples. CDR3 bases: TGTGCCAGCAGCTCGGACAGGGCCACCGGGGAGCTGTTTTTT. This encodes CASSSDRATGELFF.